Below are 20 T cell receptor beta chains sequenced from a single sample in a study of CD8 T cells in ankylosing spondylitis. From the 5' RACE reads, TCRdb called clonotypes with MiXCR, one entry per CDR3 protein. This table has fewer than 250,000 distinct CDR3 sequences, roughly a tenth appearing once. The sequencing input was blood, either unsorted or a sorted T cell fraction (not recorded which). The receptors were sampled from a male donor with ankylosing spondylitis or in good health (not recorded which).

This clonotype has more than one count but fewer than ten. J is TRBJ2-3 and V is TRBV30; D is unresolved. The CDR3 spans 14 residues. The ends were cut back, 0 bases at V and 0 bases at J, with 7 bases in the middle. The germline gives CDR1 GTSNPN, CDR2 SVGIG (reference sequence). The CDR3 is CAWSVGASTDTQYF. CDR3 bases: TGTGCCTGGAGTGTAGGCGCTAGCACAGATACGCAGTATTTT.

This clonotype was detected many times. The CDR3 DNA sequence: TGCGCCAGCAGCTCTAACAGGGGTGTGAACACTGAAGCTTTCTTT. Translated, it gives CASSSNRGVNTEAFF. This chain uses TRBV5-1 with TRBJ1-1; 7 bases match TRBD1. CDR1 is SGHRS and CDR2 is YFSETQ in the germline V gene. The CDR3 has 15 residues. The ends lost 3 bases at V and 0 bases at J; junction bases unmatched: 5.

This clonotype was seen repeatedly, ten times or more. This chain connects TRBV29-1 to TRBJ2-7; 9 bases align to TRBD2. The V and J ends lost 4 bases and 5 bases, in that order; junction bases with no gene match: 6. CDR1 SQVTM and CDR2 ANQGSEA come from the germline V gene. The CDR3 has 13 residues. CDR3 sequence: CSVASGVQDEQYF. The CDR3 DNA reads as TGCAGCGTTGCTAGCGGGGTACAGGACGAGCAGTACTTC.

This chain joins TRBV11-3 and TRBJ2-1, with TRBD2 matching 11 bases. The CDR3 loop spans 15 amino acids. J was trimmed by 4 bases and V by 4 bases; bases with no gene match: 3. Germline V lookup: CDR1 SGHNT, CDR2 YENEEA. The CDR3 sequence is CASSWGLAEYNEQFF. For the CDR3, the DNA is TGTGCCAGCAGCTGGGGACTAGCGGAGTACAATGAGCAGTTCTTC. The full variable domain, in which reference TRBV11-3 and TRBJ2-1 provide the parts outside the CDR3, is EAGVVQSPRYKIIEKKQPVAFWCNPISGHNTLYWYLQNLGQGPELLIRYENEEAVDDSQLPKDRFSAERLKGVDSTLKIQPAELGDSAVYLCASSWGLAEYNEQFFGPGTRLTVL.

Of note for this clonotype: This clone may be a read error of a much larger clone one base away. The chain links TRBV7-2 to TRBJ2-1; no reliable D call. The germline V and J ends were trimmed by 0 bases and 2 bases, with 11 bases remaining between them. CDR3 length: 16 amino acids. In germline, CDR1 is SGHTA, CDR2 FQGNSA. The CDR3 DNA reads as TGTGCCAGCAGCTTAGCGTCTGCAGCCACCTACAATGAGCAGTTCTTC. This encodes CASSLASAATYNEQFF. Filled out from reference TRBV7-2 and TRBJ2-1, the complete variable domain reads GAGVSQSPSNKVTEKGKDVELRCDPISGHTALYWYRQSLGQGLEFLIYFQGNSAPDKSGLPSDRFSAERTGGSVSTLTIQRTQQEDSAVYLCASSLASAATYNEQFFGPGTRLTVL.

This clonotype was seen many times. The CDR3 region has the DNA TGTGCCAGCAGCTCGACCGGTGAGACCCAGTACTTC. Translated, it gives CASSSTGETQYF. The chain recombines TRBV11-2 with TRBJ2-5; D call uncertain. Germline lookup yields CDR1 SGHAT and CDR2 FQNNGV. The CDR3 extends over 12 amino acids. V shed 4 bases and J shed 5 bases, with 8 bases lying between them.

The chain uses TRBV7-9 and TRBJ2-7; no firm D call. V lost 3 bases to trimming and J lost 6 bases, with 18 bases between them. The CDR3 covers 15 residues. The V gene's germline CDR1 is SEHNR and CDR2 FQNEAQ (reference sequence). The CDR3 spells CASSLWRETLGEQYF. DNA of the CDR3: TGTGCCAGCAGCTTGTGGCGTGAAACGCTAGGCGAGCAGTACTTC.

The chain has TRBV6-2 or TRBV6-3 and TRBJ1-2; D ambiguous. The CDR3 covers 13 residues. Germline loops: CDR1 MNHEY, CDR2 SVGEGT. Deletions cut 2 bases from V and 2 bases from J, with 6 bases between. In nucleotides, the CDR3 is TGTGCCAGCAGTTACACGGCCAACTATGGCTACACCTTC. Protein: CASSYTANYGYTF.

There are a few counts of this clonotype. V gene TRBV18 combines with J gene TRBJ2-5; D is unclear. V lost 3 bases to trimming and J lost 3 bases, with 5 bases between them. The CDR3 runs to 12 residues. The germline V gene encodes CDR1 KGHSH and CDR2 LQKENI. This CDR3 reads CASSPNKETQYF. The CDR3 nucleotides read TGTGCCAGCTCACCGAATAAAGAGACCCAGTACTTC.

The V call is TRBV5-5, the J call TRBJ1-2; D may be TRBD1 (6 bases). The CDR3 totals 14 residues. V lost 3 bases and J 4 bases, leaving 13 bases between the germline ends. CDR1 is SGHKS, CDR2 YYEKEE, per germline (reference sequence). The CDR3, as DNA: TGTGCCAGCAGCTCGGAGGGGGTGGGCTATGGCTACACCTTC. Its protein is CASSSEGVGYGYTF.

Concerning this clonotype: A much larger clone lies one base from this, so it may be a read error. The chain carries TRBV6-5 and TRBJ2-7, with a possible D match to TRBD1 (6 bases). CDR3 length equals 12 residues. Germline values: CDR1 MNHEY, CDR2 SVGAGI. This CDR3 reads CASSRTDHERYF. The DNA of the CDR3 is TGTGCCAGCAGCCGGACAGATCACGAGCGGTACTTC.

This clonotype was counted at least ten times. The rearrangement uses TRBV7-9 and TRBJ2-1; 8 bases are a match to TRBD2. The CDR3 spans 15 residues. Germline loops: CDR1 SEHNR, CDR2 FQNEAQ (reference sequence). With 1 base clipped from V and 8 bases from J, the junction kept 7 bases outside the gene matches. CDR3 sequence (DNA): TGTGCCAGCAGCTTAGAGATAGCGGGGAAGGATGAGCAGTTCTTC. This encodes CASSLEIAGKDEQFF.

This clonotype was recorded many times. The genes are TRBV5-1 and TRBJ2-3; D unclear. The germline V gene encodes CDR1 SGHRS and CDR2 YFSETQ. The CDR3 is 14 residues long. Trimming removed 0 bases from V and 0 bases from J, with 5 bases in between. CDR3 bases: TGCGCCAGCAGCTTGGACAGCAGCACAGATACGCAGTATTTT. It codes for CASSLDSSTDTQYF.

This clonotype was recorded a few times. The chain carries TRBV20-1 and TRBJ2-3; 15 positions match TRBD2. The CDR3 has 14 amino acids. Per the germline V gene, CDR1 is DFQATT and CDR2 is SNEGSKA (reference sequence). V gave up 6 bases and J gave up 6 bases; unmatched junction bases: 4. CDR3 nucleotide sequence: TGCAGTGCCCCCGGGACTAGCGGGGGGGATACGCAGTATTTT. Protein product: CSAPGTSGGDTQYF.

There are many counts of this clonotype. The genes are TRBV7-8 and TRBJ2-3; TRBD2 might be the D (6 bases). Germline values: CDR1 SGHVS, CDR2 FQNEAQ. This CDR3 region has 15 residues. Trimming removed 1 base from V and 1 base from J, with 9 bases in between. This CDR3 is CASSLVAARTDTQYF. The CDR3 region has the DNA TGTGCCAGCAGCTTAGTAGCGGCTCGCACAGATACGCAGTATTTT.

For the CDR3, the DNA is TGCAGTGCTAGAGACCGGGACGTCACAGATACGCAGTATTTT. Its translation: CSARDRDVTDTQYF. The J gene is TRBJ2-3, the V gene TRBV20-1; tentatively, D is TRBD1 or TRBD2 (5 bases each). The CDR3 covers 14 residues. CDR1 and CDR2 from the germline V gene are DFQATT and SNEGSKA (reference sequence). With 0 bases removed from V and 2 bases from J, the gap between germline ends came to 9 bases.

This clonotype was recorded many times. Relative to the germline gene, one junction end is altered; a read error may explain this. The chain carries TRBV20-1 and TRBJ2-7; a possible D gene is TRBD2 (5 bases). The CDR3 has 12 residues. Germline values: CDR1 DFQATT, CDR2 SNEGSKA (reference sequence). This chain's CDR3 is CSARVDSNEQYF. In DNA form, the CDR3 reads TGCAGTGCTAGGGTGGACTCCAACGAGCAGTACTTC.

Ten or more counts support this clonotype. This chain uses TRBV10-2 with TRBJ2-5; 7 nucleotides line up with TRBD2. The germline gives CDR1 WSHSY, CDR2 SAAADI. V was clipped by 6 bases and J by 2 bases; unmatched bases: 3. The CDR3 length is 13 residues. CDR3: CASRPSGQETQYF. CDR3 nucleotide sequence: TGCGCCAGCAGGCCTAGCGGACAAGAGACCCAGTACTTC.

This clonotype showed up many times. The rearrangement uses TRBV20-1 and TRBJ2-7; the D gene is possibly TRBD1 (5 bases). Trimming pared 6 bases from V and 6 bases from J, leaving 21 bases between. The CDR3 covers 14 residues. From germline, CDR1 is DFQATT and CDR2 SNEGSKA (reference sequence). The CDR3 DNA sequence: TGCAGTGCCATTTATTCGGACACCCCAAGCGAGCAGTACTTC. Its protein is CSAIYSDTPSEQYF.

The table lists this clonotype with many counts. Here the CDR3 DNA reads TGTGCCAGCAGCTCTATGCCCCAGGCGGGGACCTACGAGCAGTACTTC. It codes for CASSSMPQAGTYEQYF. V and J are TRBV7-2 and TRBJ2-7; possible D gene TRBD2, 6 bases. The CDR3 has 16 residues. Germline loops: CDR1 SGHTA, CDR2 FQGNSA. V lost 4 bases and J lost 2, with 18 bases in between.